The rows below give T cell receptor beta chains drawn from one sample of a study of cytomegalovirus exposure and HLA in healthy donors. Libraries were prepared by immunoSEQ multiplex PCR; TCRdb keeps only in-frame clonotypes and omits some of them. The sample gives about 140,000 clones, roughly 90% of which show up once; roughly 0.53% is in the top ten. Sequencing was done on a sample of PBMCs. The receptor source for this set is a woman aged 40 to 50 in good health and CMV-seronegative. Both conserved end residues are part of each CDR3. Fields, in order: clone size, J gene, V gene, D gene, CDR3 protein, CDR3 DNA. D genes are given only for firm matches. Clone size is stated in some rows and not others, as once, few, many or a class when expanded.

abundance: -; j_gene: TRBJ2-5; v_gene: TRBV6-1; d_gene: TRBD2; CDR3aa: CASREGREETQYF; CDR3nt: TGTGCCAGCAGGGAGGGGAGGGAAGAGACCCAGTACTTC
abundance: once; j_gene: TRBJ2-1; v_gene: TRBV29-1; d_gene: TRBD2; CDR3aa: CSVVREAYNEQFF; CDR3nt: TGCAGCGTTGTGCGGGAGGCCTACAATGAGCAGTTCTTC
abundance: -; j_gene: TRBJ2-7; v_gene: TRBV5-4; d_gene: TRBD1; CDR3aa: CASSTWDRGRDEQYF; CDR3nt: TGTGCCAGCAGCACCTGGGACAGGGGGCGAGACGAGCAGTACTTC
abundance: -; j_gene: TRBJ2-2; v_gene: TRBV9; d_gene: TRBD2; CDR3aa: CASSGWETSGFPNTGELFF; CDR3nt: TGTGCCAGCAGCGGTTGGGAGACTAGCGGGTTTCCGAACACCGGGGAGCTGTTTTTT
abundance: -; j_gene: TRBJ2-3; v_gene: TRBV29-1; d_gene: -; CDR3aa: CSGEEGADTQYF; CDR3nt: TGCAGCGGAGAAGAGGGAGCGGATACGCAGTATTTT
abundance: -; j_gene: TRBJ1-2; v_gene: TRBV5-4; d_gene: -; CDR3aa: CASSLDSFYGYTF; CDR3nt: TGTGCCAGCAGCTTGGACAGCTTCTATGGCTACACCTTC
abundance: -; j_gene: TRBJ2-7; v_gene: TRBV6-5; d_gene: -; CDR3aa: CASSYSMGGAYEQYF; CDR3nt: TGTGCCAGCAGTTACTCGATGGGGGGGGCATACGAGCAGTACTTC
abundance: -; j_gene: TRBJ2-2; v_gene: TRBV28; d_gene: TRBD2; CDR3aa: CASSPGTSSAGELFF; CDR3nt: TGTGCCAGCAGTCCCGGGACTAGCTCGGCCGGGGAGCTGTTTTTT
abundance: -; j_gene: TRBJ1-6; v_gene: TRBV30; d_gene: TRBD1; CDR3aa: CAWSTPTGGQDNSPLHF; CDR3nt: TGTGCCTGGAGTACCCCTACAGGGGGCCAGGATAATTCACCCCTCCACTTT
abundance: -; j_gene: TRBJ1-2; v_gene: TRBV27; d_gene: TRBD1; CDR3aa: CASSFLDRGQVGYTF; CDR3nt: TGTGCCAGCAGTTTTCTCGACAGGGGGCAAGTCGGCTACACCTTC
abundance: -; j_gene: TRBJ2-7; v_gene: TRBV11-2; d_gene: -; CDR3aa: CASQGHYEQYF; CDR3nt: TGTGCCAGCCAGGGACACTACGAGCAGTACTTC
abundance: -; j_gene: TRBJ1-5; v_gene: TRBV4-3; d_gene: -; CDR3aa: CASSQARGLNQPQHF; CDR3nt: TGCGCCAGCAGCCAAGCCAGGGGATTAAATCAGCCCCAGCATTTT
abundance: once; j_gene: TRBJ2-7; v_gene: TRBV28; d_gene: TRBD1; CDR3aa: CASSLLRTGTGEQYF; CDR3nt: TGTGCCAGCAGTTTATTACGGACAGGGACGGGAGAGCAGTACTTC
abundance: -; j_gene: TRBJ1-1; v_gene: TRBV29-1; d_gene: TRBD1; CDR3aa: CSVGTSTGGTEAFF; CDR3nt: TGCAGCGTTGGGACCTCAACAGGGGGCACTGAAGCTTTCTTT
abundance: -; j_gene: TRBJ2-2; v_gene: TRBV6-1; d_gene: -; CDR3aa: CASSERARGTDNTGELFF; CDR3nt: TGTGCCAGCAGTGAACGGGCGCGGGGTACGGACAACACCGGGGAGCTGTTTTTT
abundance: -; j_gene: TRBJ1-1; v_gene: TRBV7-9; d_gene: TRBD1; CDR3aa: CASSFRTGSAEAFF; CDR3nt: TGTGCCAGCAGCTTTCGGACAGGGTCCGCTGAAGCTTTCTTT
abundance: -; j_gene: TRBJ2-2; v_gene: TRBV5-6; d_gene: TRBD2; CDR3aa: CASSLRGDTGELFF; CDR3nt: TGTGCCAGCAGCTTGCGGGGGGACACCGGGGAGCTGTTTTTT
abundance: -; j_gene: TRBJ2-1; v_gene: TRBV19; d_gene: TRBD2; CDR3aa: CASSFLAGVNEQFF; CDR3nt: TGTGCCAGTAGTTTCTTAGCGGGCGTGAATGAGCAGTTCTTC
abundance: -; j_gene: TRBJ1-6; v_gene: TRBV7-9; d_gene: TRBD1; CDR3aa: CASSLIRQGTDSPLHF; CDR3nt: TGTGCCAGCAGTTTGATACGACAGGGGACTGATTCACCCCTCCACTTT
abundance: -; j_gene: TRBJ2-7; v_gene: TRBV27; d_gene: -; CDR3aa: CASSFDRLSSYEQYF; CDR3nt: TGTGCCAGCAGTTTTGACAGGTTGTCGTCCTACGAGCAGTACTTC
abundance: -; j_gene: TRBJ2-3; v_gene: TRBV19; d_gene: TRBD2; CDR3aa: CASSLVLADTDTQYF; CDR3nt: TGTGCCAGTAGTCTCGTGCTAGCGGACACAGATACGCAGTATTTT
abundance: -; j_gene: TRBJ2-5; v_gene: TRBV11-3; d_gene: TRBD2; CDR3aa: CASSPHAGGVETQYF; CDR3nt: TGTGCCAGCAGCCCACATGCGGGAGGGGTTGAGACCCAGTACTTC
abundance: -; j_gene: TRBJ2-7; v_gene: TRBV7-9; d_gene: -; CDR3aa: CASSFSQGGAYEQYF; CDR3nt: TGTGCCAGCAGCTTCTCCCAGGGGGGCGCTTACGAGCAGTACTTC
abundance: -; j_gene: TRBJ1-1; v_gene: TRBV7-2; d_gene: -; CDR3aa: CASSLAQGSTEAFF; CDR3nt: TGTGCCAGCAGCTTAGCACAGGGATCCACTGAAGCTTTTTTT
abundance: -; j_gene: TRBJ2-7; v_gene: TRBV11-1; d_gene: -; CDR3aa: CASRYELSGVQYF; CDR3nt: TGTGCCAGCAGGTACGAGTTATCCGGTGTGCAGTACTTC
abundance: -; j_gene: TRBJ2-7; v_gene: TRBV2; d_gene: -; CDR3aa: CASRVTGSSYEQYF; CDR3nt: TGTGCCAGCAGAGTGACAGGATCATCCTACGAGCAGTACTTC
abundance: -; j_gene: TRBJ2-3; v_gene: TRBV5-1; d_gene: -; CDR3aa: CASSRLGDFPTDTQYF; CDR3nt: TGCGCCAGCAGCCGCCTAGGGGACTTCCCCACAGATACGCAGTATTTT
abundance: -; j_gene: TRBJ2-2; v_gene: TRBV6-4; d_gene: -; CDR3aa: CASSVQGGYTGELFF; CDR3nt: TGTGCCAGCAGTGTTCAAGGGGGTTACACCGGGGAGCTGTTTTTT
abundance: -; j_gene: TRBJ2-7; v_gene: TRBV7-9; d_gene: TRBD1; CDR3aa: CASSLEGQGPYEQYF; CDR3nt: TGTGCCAGCAGCTTAGAGGGACAGGGGCCTTACGAGCAGTACTTC
abundance: -; j_gene: TRBJ2-1; v_gene: TRBV5-1; d_gene: TRBD1; CDR3aa: CASSLGGQVMNEQFF; CDR3nt: TGCGCCAGCAGCTTGGGGGGACAGGTTATGAATGAGCAGTTCTTC
abundance: -; j_gene: TRBJ2-1; v_gene: TRBV19; d_gene: TRBD2; CDR3aa: CASSIRPGTSGGYNEQFF; CDR3nt: TGTGCCAGTAGTATCCGTCCCGGGACTAGCGGGGGATACAATGAGCAGTTCTTC
abundance: -; j_gene: TRBJ1-1; v_gene: TRBV7-9; d_gene: -; CDR3aa: CSSSLGGRGVMNTEAFF; CDR3nt: TGTTCCAGCAGCTTAGGGGGGCGAGGGGTTATGAACACTGAAGCTTTCTTT
abundance: -; j_gene: TRBJ2-2; v_gene: TRBV7-9; d_gene: TRBD2; CDR3aa: CASSSRVAGGTTGELFF; CDR3nt: TGTGCCAGCAGCTCTCGGGTAGCGGGAGGGACAACCGGGGAGCTGTTTTTT
abundance: -; j_gene: TRBJ1-1; v_gene: TRBV7-6; d_gene: -; CDR3aa: CASSQPGYKDTEAFF; CDR3nt: TGTGCCAGCAGCCAGCCAGGGTATAAGGACACTGAAGCTTTCTTT
abundance: -; j_gene: TRBJ2-1; v_gene: TRBV10-3; d_gene: TRBD2; CDR3aa: CAINIGLAGVENEQFF; CDR3nt: TGTGCCATCAACATCGGACTAGCGGGAGTCGAAAATGAGCAGTTCTTC
abundance: -; j_gene: TRBJ2-3; v_gene: TRBV9; d_gene: -; CDR3aa: CASSVAPSRDTQYF; CDR3nt: TGTGCCAGCAGCGTAGCCCCTAGCCGAGATACGCAGTATTTT
abundance: -; j_gene: TRBJ2-3; v_gene: TRBV7-3; d_gene: TRBD2; CDR3aa: CASSLSGAGRGEDTQYF; CDR3nt: TGTGCCAGCAGCTTAAGTGGAGCAGGGAGGGGAGAAGATACGCAGTATTTT
abundance: -; j_gene: TRBJ2-7; v_gene: TRBV10-3; d_gene: TRBD2; CDR3aa: CAISETSGDRGQYF; CDR3nt: TGTGCCATCAGTGAAACTAGCGGAGATCGGGGGCAGTACTTC
abundance: -; j_gene: TRBJ2-7; v_gene: TRBV6-5; d_gene: TRBD1; CDR3aa: CASSYSTDRGYEQYF; CDR3nt: TGTGCCAGCAGTTACTCGACGGACAGGGGCTACGAGCAGTACTTC
abundance: -; j_gene: TRBJ2-1; v_gene: TRBV5-6; d_gene: -; CDR3aa: CASRLYYFSEQFF; CDR3nt: TGTGCCAGCAGGCTTTATTATTTCAGTGAGCAGTTCTTC
abundance: -; j_gene: TRBJ1-1; v_gene: TRBV5-1; d_gene: -; CDR3aa: CASSLRGLGAGNTEAFF; CDR3nt: TGCGCCAGCAGCTTGAGGGGCTTGGGGGCAGGGAACACTGAAGCTTTCTTT
abundance: -; j_gene: TRBJ2-3; v_gene: TRBV4-2; d_gene: TRBD2; CDR3aa: CASSQEIAGAGADTQYF; CDR3nt: TGTGCCAGCAGCCAAGAGATTGCGGGAGCAGGCGCAGATACGCAGTATTTT
abundance: -; j_gene: TRBJ2-7; v_gene: TRBV4-1; d_gene: -; CDR3aa: CASNLNVGLSYEQYF; CDR3nt: TGCGCCAGCAACCTAAACGTGGGACTCAGTTACGAGCAGTACTTC
abundance: -; j_gene: TRBJ2-3; v_gene: TRBV27; d_gene: TRBD2; CDR3aa: CASSPGVRLAGWSDTQYF; CDR3nt: TGTGCCAGCAGTCCCGGGGTAAGACTAGCGGGATGGTCTGATACGCAGTATTTT
abundance: -; j_gene: TRBJ2-4; v_gene: TRBV5-6; d_gene: -; CDR3aa: CASSLYEVRTKNIQYF; CDR3nt: TGTGCCAGCAGCTTATACGAGGTGCGGACCAAAAACATTCAGTACTTC
abundance: -; j_gene: TRBJ2-6; v_gene: TRBV29-1; d_gene: TRBD1; CDR3aa: CSVEDWRVGGQGATGANVLTF; CDR3nt: TGCAGCGTTGAAGATTGGAGGGTGGGAGGACAGGGGGCGACTGGGGCCAACGTCCTGACTTTC
abundance: -; j_gene: TRBJ1-4; v_gene: TRBV9; d_gene: -; CDR3aa: CASSVAVQPEKLFF; CDR3nt: TGTGCCAGCAGCGTAGCTGTACAGCCGGAAAAACTGTTTTTT
abundance: -; j_gene: TRBJ1-5; v_gene: TRBV5-1; d_gene: -; CDR3aa: CASSPFPGNSNQPQHF; CDR3nt: TGCGCCAGCAGCCCATTTCCGGGGAATAGCAATCAGCCCCAGCATTTT
abundance: -; j_gene: TRBJ2-4; v_gene: TRBV28; d_gene: TRBD2; CDR3aa: CASSWAGGLRDIQYF; CDR3nt: TGTGCCAGCAGTTGGGCGGGAGGGCTCAGGGACATTCAGTACTTC
abundance: -; j_gene: TRBJ1-2; v_gene: TRBV5-1; d_gene: -; CDR3aa: CASSLAHGGQDGYTF; CDR3nt: TGCGCCAGCAGCTTGGCCCACGGCGGGCAGGATGGCTACACCTTC
abundance: -; j_gene: TRBJ1-3; v_gene: TRBV6-1; d_gene: -; CDR3aa: CASSDGGSSGNTIYF; CDR3nt: TGTGCCAGCAGCGACGGCGGTTCCTCTGGAAACACCATATATTTT
abundance: -; j_gene: TRBJ2-1; v_gene: TRBV29-1; d_gene: -; CDR3aa: CSVGVTPNNEQFF; CDR3nt: TGCAGCGTCGGGGTCACTCCTAACAATGAGCAGTTCTTC
abundance: -; j_gene: TRBJ2-5; v_gene: TRBV5-4; d_gene: -; CDR3aa: CASSYGTSQETQYF; CDR3nt: TGTGCCAGCAGCTACGGGACATCCCAAGAGACCCAGTACTTC
abundance: -; j_gene: TRBJ1-2; v_gene: TRBV5-1; d_gene: -; CDR3aa: CASSLAGRDDGYTF; CDR3nt: TGCGCCAGCAGCTTGGCCGGCAGGGATGATGGCTACACCTTC
abundance: -; j_gene: TRBJ2-7; v_gene: TRBV6-5; d_gene: TRBD2; CDR3aa: CASRSAGTSSEQYF; CDR3nt: TGTGCCAGCAGATCCGCCGGGACTAGCTCCGAGCAGTACTTC
abundance: -; j_gene: TRBJ1-1; v_gene: TRBV10-3; d_gene: -; CDR3aa: CAIRQFSPNTEAFF; CDR3nt: TGTGCCATCAGACAGTTTTCACCGAACACTGAAGCTTTCTTT
abundance: -; j_gene: TRBJ1-2; v_gene: TRBV25-1; d_gene: -; CDR3aa: CASSEPGVYYGYTF; CDR3nt: TGTGCCAGCAGTGAACCTGGAGTCTACTATGGCTACACCTTC
abundance: -; j_gene: TRBJ2-5; v_gene: TRBV7-9; d_gene: -; CDR3aa: CASSLVVGVSETQYF; CDR3nt: TGTGCCAGCAGCTTAGTGGTAGGGGTTTCGGAGACCCAGTACTTC
abundance: -; j_gene: TRBJ2-4; v_gene: TRBV2; d_gene: -; CDR3aa: CASSEGGPANIQYF; CDR3nt: TGTGCCAGCAGTGAAGGTGGCCCAGCGAACATTCAGTACTTC